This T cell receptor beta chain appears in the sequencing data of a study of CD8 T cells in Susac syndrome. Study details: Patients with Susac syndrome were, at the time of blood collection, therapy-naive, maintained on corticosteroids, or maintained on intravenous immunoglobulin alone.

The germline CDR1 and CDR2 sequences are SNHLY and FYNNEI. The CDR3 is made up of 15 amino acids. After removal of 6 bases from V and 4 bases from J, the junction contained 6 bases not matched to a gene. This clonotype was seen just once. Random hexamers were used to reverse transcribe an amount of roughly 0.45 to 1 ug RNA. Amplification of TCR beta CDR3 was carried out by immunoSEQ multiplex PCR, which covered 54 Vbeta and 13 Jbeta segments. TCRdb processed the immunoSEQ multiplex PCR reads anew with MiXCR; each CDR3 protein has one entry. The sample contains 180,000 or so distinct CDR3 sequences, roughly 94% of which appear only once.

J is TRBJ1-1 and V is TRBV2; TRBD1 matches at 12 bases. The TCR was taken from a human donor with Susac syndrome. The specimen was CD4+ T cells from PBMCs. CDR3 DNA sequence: TGTGCCAGCAGGGGGACAGGGGGCGAGAGCACTGAAGCTTTCTTT. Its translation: CASRGTGGESTEAFF.